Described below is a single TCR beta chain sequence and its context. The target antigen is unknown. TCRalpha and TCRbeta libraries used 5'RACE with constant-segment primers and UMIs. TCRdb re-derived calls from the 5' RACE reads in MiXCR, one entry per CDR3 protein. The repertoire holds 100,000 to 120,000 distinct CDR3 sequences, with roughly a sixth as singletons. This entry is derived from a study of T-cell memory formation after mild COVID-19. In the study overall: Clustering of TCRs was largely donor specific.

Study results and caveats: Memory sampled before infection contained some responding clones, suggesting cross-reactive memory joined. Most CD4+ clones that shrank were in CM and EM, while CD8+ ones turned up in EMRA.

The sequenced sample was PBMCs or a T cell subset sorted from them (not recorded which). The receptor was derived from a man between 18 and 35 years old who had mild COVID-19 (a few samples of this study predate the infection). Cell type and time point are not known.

The CDR3: CASSSDISTDTQYF. For the CDR3, the DNA is TGTGCCAGCAGCTCGGACATTAGCACAGATACGCAGTATTTT. J is TRBJ2-3 and V is TRBV7-9, with D perhaps TRBD1 (5 bases). Between the trimmed V and J ends, which lost 4 bases and 0 bases, there was a span of 8 bases. From germline, CDR1 is SEHNR and CDR2 FQNEAQ (reference sequence). The CDR3 totals 14 residues. The variable domain in full, completed from reference TRBV7-9 and TRBJ2-3, reads DTGVSQNPRHKITKRGQNVTFRCDPISEHNRLYWYRQTLGQGPEFLTYFQNEAQLEKSRLLSDRFSAERPKGSFSTLEIQRTEQGDSAMYLCASSSDISTDTQYFGPGTRLTVL.